These 14 T cell receptor beta chains share one sample of origin, sequenced in a study of blood T cell repertoires in COVID-19. Profiling relied on immunoSEQ multiplex PCR, and the TCRdb table lists in-frame clones only, not all of them. This table has around 280,000 clones, nearly 90% appearing once. Source material: peripheral blood. Source of these receptors: a woman aged 25 to 39 with COVID-19, enrolled during active disease.

The rearrangement uses TRBV3-1 (or the pseudogene TRBV3-2) and TRBJ1-4, with D perhaps matching TRBD1 (6 bases). This CDR3 has 15 residues. Germline assignment: CDR1 LGHDT and CDR2 YNNKEL (reference sequence). V was shortened by 4 bases and J by 5 bases, with 14 bases between the two germline ends. The CDR3 sequence: CASSLSWGRNEKLFF. CDR3 DNA sequence: TGTGCCAGCAGCCTAAGCTGGGGGCGGAATGAAAAACTGTTTTTT.

This rearrangement joins TRBV7-9 to TRBJ2-4; 7 bases line up with TRBD1. The CDR3 is made up of 14 amino acids. V shed 4 bases, J shed 8 bases, and the junction held 8 bases outside the gene matches. Germline values: CDR1 SEHNR, CDR2 FQNEAQ (reference sequence). For the CDR3, the DNA is TGTGCCAGCAGCTCCTGGACAGGCCTAGACATTCAGTACTTC. It encodes CASSSWTGLDIQYF.

The chain uses TRBV3-1 (or the pseudogene TRBV3-2) and TRBJ1-3; unclear D gene. CDR1 is LGHDT, CDR2 YNNKEL, per germline (reference sequence). V lost 4 bases to trimming and J lost 0 bases, with 10 bases between them. The CDR3 consists of 15 residues. Here the CDR3 reads CASSPRGSSGNTIYF. For the CDR3, the DNA is TGTGCCAGCAGCCCGCGGGGTAGCTCTGGAAACACCATATATTTT.

This clone was seen just once. The V call is TRBV6-5, the J call TRBJ1-4, with TRBD1 identical over 8 bases. V gave up 4 bases and J gave up 10 bases; unmatched junction bases: 8. This CDR3 spans 14 amino acids. Germline CDR1 reads MNHEY; CDR2 reads SVGAGI. This chain's CDR3 is CASSSEDRVGKLFF. DNA for the CDR3: TGTGCCAGCAGTTCCGAGGACAGGGTAGGAAAACTGTTTTTT.

The chain employs TRBV19 and TRBJ1-2; no firm D call. The V gene's germline CDR1 is LNHDA and CDR2 SQIVND (reference sequence). CDR3 length equals 12 residues. V was clipped by 2 bases and J by 6 bases, with 7 bases between them. The CDR3 here is CASSISGDGYTF. For the CDR3, the DNA is TGTGCCAGTAGTATATCCGGGGATGGCTACACCTTC.

The chain links TRBV28 to TRBJ2-5; 13 positions agree with TRBD2. Unmatched junction bases numbered 3, after V lost 6 bases and J lost 5 bases. The germline gives CDR1 MDHEN, CDR2 SYDVKM. This CDR3 is built from 14 residues. The CDR3 DNA reads as TGTGCCAGCAGGGGACTAGCGGGGTGGGAGACCCAGTACTTC. This gives the protein CASRGLAGWETQYF.

V gene TRBV6-2 or TRBV6-3 combines with J gene TRBJ2-7, with TRBD1 identical over 8 bases. The length of the CDR3 is 14 residues. V was pared by 2 bases and J by 3 bases, with 3 bases of the junction left unmatched. Germline V gives CDR1 MNHEY, CDR2 SVGEGT. The CDR3 DNA sequence: TGTGCCAGCAGTTACATCGACAGGGGCTACGAGCAGTACTTC. The encoded protein is CASSYIDRGYEQYF.

The chain employs TRBV24-1 and TRBJ2-2; a possible D gene is TRBD1 (6 bases). Germline V CDR1 and CDR2: KGHDR, SFDVKD. CDR3 length equals 15 residues. V lost 2 bases to trimming and J lost 6 bases, with 12 bases between them. Here the CDR3 DNA reads TGTGCCACCAGTGATTCCCGGGACATCGCCGGGGAGCTGTTTTTT. It translates to CATSDSRDIAGELFF.

This clone was seen a single time. In DNA form, the CDR3 reads TGTGCCAGCAGCGGGAGCCCCGAAGCTTTCTTT. The encoded protein is CASSGSPEAFF. The V gene is TRBV2, the J gene TRBJ1-1; D is unresolved. V was shortened by 6 bases and J by 8 bases, with 10 bases between the two germline ends. From germline, CDR1 is SNHLY and CDR2 FYNNEI. This CDR3 has 11 residues.

The CDR3 spells CASSLLEGSTEQFF. Here the CDR3 DNA reads TGTGCCAGCAGTTTGTTGGAGGGTTCCACTGAGCAGTTCTTC. The V and J genes are TRBV28 and TRBJ2-1, with D maybe TRBD2 (6 bases). This CDR3 spans 14 amino acids. Trimming removed 3 bases at V and 9 bases at J, with 15 bases between. Germline V gene data show CDR1 as MDHEN and CDR2 as SYDVKM.

This chain joins TRBV27 and TRBJ1-1; no clear D gene. The CDR3 length is 13 residues. The germline V gene has CDR1 MNHEY and CDR2 SMNVEV (reference sequence). The V end lost 5 bases, the J end lost 7 bases, and 14 bases lay between the germline ends. The CDR3 coding sequence is TGTGCCAGCAGTAGCCTTTTGGGAGGTGAAGCTTTCTTT. This codes for CASSSLLGGEAFF.

This clone was observed a single time. J is TRBJ2-1 and V is TRBV6-1; 12 bases map to TRBD2. The trim removed 2 bases at V and 5 bases at J, leaving 10 bases unmatched. This CDR3 spans 18 amino acids. From germline, CDR1 is MNHNS and CDR2 SASEGT. CDR3 in DNA: TGTGCCAGCAGTGAACGACTAGCGGGGGCCGCAAAGGACAATGAGCAGTTCTTC. Translation gives CASSERLAGAAKDNEQFF.

The V call is TRBV5-4, the J call TRBJ2-1; weak D call: TRBD1 (6 bases). The CDR3 contains 14 residues. Looked up from germline, CDR1 is SGHNT and CDR2 is YYREEE (reference sequence). Trimming cost V 4 bases and J 6 bases, with 14 bases left between them. CDR3 protein: CASSPLQGSNEQFF. The CDR3 DNA sequence: TGTGCCAGCAGCCCGCTACAGGGAAGCAATGAGCAGTTCTTC.

This chain links TRBV10-2 with TRBJ1-5; TRBD1 agrees at 11 bases. The CDR3 covers 16 residues. The ends lost 6 bases at V and 3 bases at J; junction bases unmatched: 7. Germline V gene sequence: CDR1 WSHSY, CDR2 SAAADI. CDR3 DNA: TGCGCCAGCAGCGATGGGACAGGGGGATTCAATCAGCCCCAGCATTTT. It translates to CASSDGTGGFNQPQHF.